This T cell receptor (beta chain) was recovered during a study of blood T cell repertoires in COVID-19. As for the study in general: The origin of the acute and convalescent COVID-19 samples was the United States, Italy and Spain.

As handled by the study authors: By means of reference gene primer amplification, nucleated cell counts were estimated. Sequenced by immunoSEQ multiplex PCR; TCRdb stores in-frame clones only, minus some. V, J and clone size reflect that table, while D and trimming were determined from the DNA. The top ten hold approximately 1.5% of the sample, which has about 410,000 clones, around 86% seen once. The CDR3 extends over 13 amino acids. The V and J ends lost 0 bases and 4 bases respectively, with 5 bases between them. The germline V gene encodes CDR1 SGHRS and CDR2 YFSETQ. Turning to this clone: Other DNA sequences in this sample translate to the same CDR3.

This sequence originates from a woman aged 25 to 39 with active or convalescent COVID-19. V is TRBV5-1 and J is TRBJ1-3; D unclear. What was sequenced was peripheral blood. This CDR3 reads CASSLDRGNTIYF. Here the CDR3 DNA reads TGCGCCAGCAGCTTGGATCGGGGAAACACCATATATTTT.